A selection of T cell receptor beta chains follows, all from one sample in a study of shared clonotypes between healthy human individuals. The data were produced by immunoSEQ multiplex PCR, yet TCRdb's version contains in-frame clones alone and is incomplete. The sample holds about 1,900,000 clones, over 85% seen once. Sequencing was done on a sample of naive CD8+ T cells sorted from blood. These receptors originate from a man between 18 and 35 years old in good health. Both conserved end residues are part of each CDR3. D genes are given only for firm matches. A clone size is listed for some rows: how often the clone was seen (once, few, many), or a class if it is expanded.

TRBJ1-1 - TRBD1 TRBV4-1 TGCGCCAGCAGCCAACAGGGACAGGGGGCGACTGAAGCTTTCTTT CASSQQGQGATEAFF
TRBJ2-1 - - TRBV27 TGTGCCAGCAGTTTAGCGGACTATTCAACTTACAATGAGCAGTTCTTC CASSLADYSTYNEQFF
TRBJ2-5 - - TRBV9 TGTGCCAGCAGCGGGCGGGATGGCCAGTACCAAGAGACCCAGTACTTC CASSGRDGQYQETQYF
TRBJ2-3 - TRBD2 TRBV7-2 TGTGCCAGCACCAAACTAGCGGGGAGCACAGATACGCAGTATTTT CASTKLAGSTDTQYF
TRBJ1-2 - - TRBV18 TGTGCCAGCTCACCACCTAGCTTGGGCGCCTATGGCTACACCTTC CASSPPSLGAYGYTF
TRBJ1-1 - - TRBV5-6 TGTGCCAGCAGCTTTCTCGAAAGCACTGAAGCTTTCTTT CASSFLESTEAFF
TRBJ1-6 - - TRBV2 TGTGCCAGCAGTGAAGAGGGATCCTATAATTCACCCCTCCACTTT CASSEEGSYNSPLHF
TRBJ2-5 - TRBD2 TRBV13 TGTGCCAGCAGCGCCGGGGGGGCCGGGGAGACCCAGTACTTC CASSAGGAGETQYF
TRBJ2-3 - TRBD1 TRBV2 TGTGCCAGCAGTGAATTGGGCAGGGGGATCCTTTGGACAGATACGCAGTATTTT CASSELGRGILWTDTQYF
TRBJ2-7 - TRBD2 TRBV25-1 TGTGCCAGCAGTGGCCAACGGGGGGAGAGGGTCGAGCAGTACTTC CASSGQRGERVEQYF
TRBJ1-5 - - TRBV19 TGTGCCAGTAGTAGCGTGATCGGGCAGCCCCAGCATTTT CASSSVIGQPQHF
TRBJ2-2 - - TRBV30 TGTGCCTGGAGTGTAACCGGCCCCGGGGAGCTGTTTTTT CAWSVTGPGELFF
TRBJ2-1 - - TRBV5-6 TGTGCCAGCAGCCCCTCCGTGTGGGCAACCTACAATGAGCAGTTCTTC CASSPSVWATYNEQFF
TRBJ1-6 few - TRBV5-5 TGTGCCAGCAGCTGGGGGGCAGGGTCTAATTCACCCCTCCACTTT CASSWGAGSNSPLHF
TRBJ2-7 - TRBD2 TRBV2 TGTGCCAGCAGTCCGGGACTAGCGGGGGGCGGCTCCTACGAGCAGTACTTC CASSPGLAGGGSYEQYF
TRBJ1-2 - - TRBV4-1 TGCGCCAGCGGCCAGAAACAGGGATCCTATGGCTACACCTTC CASGQKQGSYGYTF
TRBJ2-4 - - TRBV4-1 TGCGCCAGCAGCCAACCGGGGGAAAACATTCAGTACTTC CASSQPGENIQYF
TRBJ1-4 - TRBD1 TRBV30 TGTGCCTGGAGTGTCCTACGACAGGGGACTGAAAAACTGTTTTTT CAWSVLRQGTEKLFF
TRBJ1-2 once TRBD1 TRBV7-9 TGTGCCAGCAGCTTTACAGGGGTTAACTATGGCTACACCTTC CASSFTGVNYGYTF
TRBJ2-1 - TRBD2 TRBV6-5 TGTGCCAGCAGTTTGGGGGAGGGCACCCCTTACAATGAGCAGTTCTTC CASSLGEGTPYNEQFF
TRBJ1-6 - TRBD1 TRBV5-6 TGTGCCAGCGGGACAGGACTGCTTCCCCTCCACTTT CASGTGLLPLHF
TRBJ1-2 - TRBD1 TRBV14 TGTGCCAGCAGCCAAGATAATAGGGGGCTTATCGATGGCTACACCTTC CASSQDNRGLIDGYTF
TRBJ2-1 - TRBD2 TRBV7-9 TGTGCCAGCAGCTTTGCACTAGCGGGAGGGGATGAGCAGTTCTTC CASSFALAGGDEQFF
TRBJ2-1 - TRBD2 TRBV6-5 TGTGCCAGCAGTTTGGCGGGAGGGTGGAATGAGCAGTTCTTC CASSLAGGWNEQFF
TRBJ2-1 - TRBD1 TRBV28 TGTGCCAGCAGCCCGGACAGGGAAGCGTCCTACAATGAGCAGTTCTTC CASSPDREASYNEQFF
TRBJ2-5 - - TRBV27 TGTGCCAGCAGTTTAGAAGGCCCAGGGGGGTGGGAGACCCAGTACTTC CASSLEGPGGWETQYF